Below are 20 T cell receptor beta chains sequenced from a single sample in a study of blood T cells in healthy people across ages. Combining a sample-barcoded 5' primer with a J-beta primer mix, a second PCR ran for roughly 7 to 12 cycles. TCRdb independently ran MiXCR on the 5' RACE reads; one entry per CDR3 protein. The sample records hundreds of thousands of distinct CDR3 sequences, 24% being singletons. These same records also appear under a second study, on T cells of mothers and their children.

The specimen sequenced was blood. Every receptor here comes from a boy between 10 and 17 years old in good health.

The chain employs TRBV3-1 and TRBJ1-2, with D unclear. CDR3 length equals 14 residues. The germline V and J ends were trimmed by 6 bases and 4 bases, with 15 bases remaining between them. Germline V gene lookup returns CDR1 LGHDT and CDR2 YNNKEL (reference sequence). The CDR3 coding sequence is TGTGCCAGCAGTTTCCTAAACCCCGGCTATGGCTACACCTTC. Translated: CASSFLNPGYGYTF.

The chain recombines TRBV21-1 with TRBJ2-1; the D call TRBD1 from the table was never checked on the DNA. TRBV21-1 is a pseudogene locus. This CDR3 has 15 residues. CDR3: CASSNLTYRGNEQFF. In DNA, the CDR3 is TGTGCCAGCAGCAATCTTACGTACCGGGGTAATGAGCAGTTCTTC.

The chain recombines TRBV20-1 with TRBJ2-5, with TRBD2 matching over 14 bases. The V segment lost 6 bases and the J segment 2 bases; nucleotides outside the gene matches: 2. The CDR3 consists of 14 residues. Germline-derived CDR1 and CDR2 are DFQATT and SNEGSKA (reference sequence). In DNA form, the CDR3 reads TGCAGTGCGAGGACTAGCGGGGGGCAAGAGACCCAGTACTTC. Residues: CSARTSGGQETQYF.

This clonotype was picked up a small number of times. The rearrangement joins TRBV24-1 to TRBJ2-3; D is unresolved. Germline V lookup: CDR1 KGHDR, CDR2 SFDVKD. Trimming cost V 0 bases and J 4 bases, with 4 bases left between them. This CDR3 is built from 13 residues. CDR3 residues: CATSDLRPDTQYF. The CDR3 DNA is TGTGCCACCAGTGATTTGCGCCCAGATACGCAGTATTTT.

This clonotype was picked up a small number of times. The chain has TRBV15 and TRBJ2-7; D perhaps matches TRBD2 (6 bases). CDR3 length: 22 residues. The germline V gene has CDR1 LNHNV and CDR2 YYDKDF (reference sequence). Trimming left V 6 bases short and J 5 bases short, with 41 bases between. DNA for the CDR3: TGTGCCACCAGTAAGCCGCGGGGTGCCGGAGCTTTTGGGATCTCCTTTTTTGACGAGCAGTACTTC. Amino acids: CATSKPRGAGAFGISFFDEQYF.

Ten or more counts support this clonotype. The chain uses TRBV18 and TRBJ1-2; no firm D call. Germline CDR1 KGHSH, CDR2 LQKENI. The CDR3 is made up of 14 amino acids. Between the trimmed V and J ends, which lost 2 bases and 5 bases, there was a span of 12 bases. CDR3 amino acids: CASSPVRDWYGYTF. The CDR3 bases are TGTGCCAGCTCACCAGTGAGGGATTGGTATGGCTACACCTTC.

This clonotype occurred many times. The rearrangement joins TRBV24-1 to TRBJ2-2, with D perhaps matching TRBD2 (5 bases). V gave up 9 bases and J gave up 8 bases, with 15 bases separating them. In germline, CDR1 is KGHDR, CDR2 SFDVKD. The CDR3 totals 13 residues. In DNA form, the CDR3 reads TGTGCCACCGCCATCGGGGTTACGGGGGAGCTGTTTTTT. Translation: CATAIGVTGELFF.

The chain uses TRBV20-1 and TRBJ1-1; 7 bases map to TRBD1. V dropped 5 bases and J dropped 7; count of bases not matched to a gene: 13. The CDR3 totals 14 residues. Germline V gene lookup returns CDR1 DFQATT and CDR2 SNEGSKA (reference sequence). The CDR3: CSARIGGGGSEAFF. CDR3 sequence (DNA): TGCAGTGCTCGAATAGGCGGAGGGGGCAGTGAAGCTTTCTTT.

The rearrangement uses TRBV28 and TRBJ2-1; TRBD2 agrees at 7 bases. V shed 3 bases and J 9 bases; nucleotides not matched to a gene: 5. The CDR3 totals 13 residues. The germline V gene has CDR1 MDHEN and CDR2 SYDVKM. CDR3 loop: CASSFPGLVEQFF. The CDR3 nucleotides are TGTGCCAGCAGTTTCCCAGGACTAGTTGAGCAGTTCTTC.

The V and J genes are TRBV7-2 and TRBJ2-3; D gene uncertain. CDR1 and CDR2 from the germline V gene are SGHTA and FQGNSA. This CDR3 is 16 amino acids long. Trimming cost V 1 base and J 1 base, with 12 bases left between them. The DNA of the CDR3 is TGTGCCAGCAGCTTAGATTCGGCTTTGGGCACAGATACGCAGTATTTT. Translated: CASSLDSALGTDTQYF.

This chain joins TRBV7-9 and TRBJ2-5; 7 nucleotides line up with TRBD2. CDR1 is SEHNR, CDR2 FQNEAQ, per germline (reference sequence). This CDR3 region has 14 residues. Unmatched junction bases numbered 9, after V lost 6 bases and J lost 5 bases. CDR3 region: CASSWREQAETQYF. In DNA form, the CDR3 reads TGTGCCAGCAGTTGGCGGGAGCAGGCGGAGACCCAGTACTTC.

This clonotype was observed a handful of times. This chain joins TRBV12-3 or TRBV12-4 and TRBJ2-7; D uncertain. Trimming cost V 5 bases and J 2 bases, with 25 bases left between them. The CDR3 has 18 amino acids. For the CDR3, the DNA is TGTGCCAGCAGTATAGATGACATGCTTGTTGGGTACCCCTACGAGCAGTACTTC. It specifies CASSIDDMLVGYPYEQYF.

There are a few counts of this clonotype. The DNA of the CDR3 is TGCAGTGCCCGGGAAGGGGCTGGGGGTAGGGATTCACCCCTCCACTTT. It yields the protein CSAREGAGGRDSPLHF. The chain employs TRBV20-1 and TRBJ1-6; TRBD1 is a possible D gene (5 bases). V shed 6 bases and J shed 8 bases, with 23 bases lying between them. Germline CDR1 and CDR2: DFQATT and SNEGSKA (reference sequence). The CDR3 is made up of 16 amino acids.

The V call is TRBV6-6, the J call TRBJ1-2; TRBD1 is a possible D gene (6 bases). The V gene lost 6 bases and the J gene lost 12 bases, with 14 bases spanning the gap. The CDR3 totals 11 residues. The germline gives CDR1 MNHNY, CDR2 SVGAGI (reference sequence). This CDR3 reads CASSRLGDNTF. In nucleotides, the CDR3 is TGTGCCAGCAGCCGACTGGGGGACAACACCTTC.

The V and J genes are TRBV3-1 and TRBJ2-5; no definite D call. The J call is doubtful: the DNA matches TRBJ2-1 better. There are 13 residues in the CDR3. Germline V gives CDR1 LGHDT, CDR2 YNNKEL (reference sequence). CDR3 sequence: CASSQDSGSEQFF. The CDR3 nucleotides read TGTGCCAGCAGCCAAGATTCTGGGTCCGAGCAGTTCTTC.

The chain combines TRBV20-1 with TRBJ2-5; 11 bases are a match to TRBD2. The assigned J gene may be wrong: the sequence end matches TRBJ2-7 better. Per germline, CDR1 DFQATT and CDR2 SNEGSKA (reference sequence). The CDR3 is 16 amino acids. Here the CDR3 reads CSAMKTSGVLSYEQYF. In nucleotides, the CDR3 is TGCAGTGCTATGAAGACTAGCGGGGTGCTATCCTACGAGCAGTACTTC.

This clonotype was seen more than once but under ten times. The chain links TRBV24-1 to TRBJ1-2; TRBD1 is a possible D gene (5 bases). The CDR3 runs 15 residues. V lost 3 bases and J lost 4, with 14 bases in between. Germline-derived CDR1 and CDR2 are KGHDR and SFDVKD. The CDR3 region has the DNA TGTGCCACCAGTGATCCAGCCTCGGGGACCTATGGCTACACCTTC. Translating it yields CATSDPASGTYGYTF.

The chain carries TRBV6-6 and TRBJ1-5, with D uncertain. Germline assignment: CDR1 MNHNY and CDR2 SVGAGI (reference sequence). CDR3 length equals 14 residues. Trimming removed 2 bases from V and 0 bases from J, with 5 bases in between. This chain's CDR3 is CASSYDNSNQPQHF. CDR3 DNA sequence: TGTGCCAGCAGTTACGATAATAGCAATCAGCCCCAGCATTTT.

The DNA for the CDR3 is TGCAGTGCCCCTGGGGACAGGGCGGACAATGAGCAGTTCTTC. It translates to CSAPGDRADNEQFF. This chain uses TRBV20-1 with TRBJ2-1; 9 positions match TRBD1. Germline CDR1 reads DFQATT; CDR2 reads SNEGSKA (reference sequence). V lost 6 bases to trimming and J lost 5 bases; unmatched junction nucleotides: 8. The CDR3 extends over 14 amino acids.

This clonotype was seen just once. The junction differs from germline at one of its ends, possibly a read error. This sequence joins TRBV20-1 and TRBJ2-4, with TRBD2 as a possible D gene (7 bases). Germline CDR1 is DFQATT and CDR2 is SNEGSKA (reference sequence). The CDR3 runs 14 residues. CDR3 in amino acids: CRARGTLAKNIQYF. The CDR3 DNA is TGCCGTGCGCGGGGGACACTAGCCAAAAACATTCAGTACTTC.